The next 32 T cell receptor beta chains were all read from a single sample in a study of shared clonotypes between healthy human individuals. Method: immunoSEQ multiplex PCR; TCRdb's copy keeps in-frame clones and lacks some. Of 600,000 to 800,000 clones in the sample, roughly 72% are singletons; the top ten hold over 1.5%. The sequenced sample consisted of memory CD4+ T cells sorted from blood. Subset in this sample: CD45RA-negative fraction. The receptors shown here come from a woman younger than 45 in good health.

This chain joins TRBV7-6 and TRBJ1-2; D is undetermined. The CDR3 spans 15 residues. Trimming stripped 5 bases from V and 4 bases from J, with 17 bases between. Germline CDR1 and CDR2: SGHVS and FNYEAQ. CDR3 residues: CASSAAPNGGYGYTF. Here the CDR3 DNA reads TGTGCCAGCAGCGCCGCCCCGAACGGTGGCTATGGCTACACCTTC.

This rearrangement joins TRBV19 to TRBJ2-1; 9 bases map to TRBD2. V was pared by 4 bases and J by 3 bases, with 10 bases of the junction left unmatched. Germline CDR1 and CDR2: LNHDA and SQIVND (reference sequence). The CDR3 loop spans 17 amino acids. The CDR3 region is CASSKRGVGGNYNEQFF. CDR3 nucleotides: TGTGCCAGTAGTAAGCGGGGGGTGGGTGGAAACTACAATGAGCAGTTCTTC. Complete variable domain (other parts from reference TRBV19 and TRBJ2-1): DGGITQSPKYLFRKEGQNVTLSCEQNLNHDAMYWYRQDPGQGLRLIYYSQIVNDFQKGDIAEGYSVSREKKESFPLTVTSAQKNPTAFYLCASSKRGVGGNYNEQFFGPGTRLTVL.

The V and J genes are TRBV7-8 and TRBJ1-5; D not certain. Germline CDR1 reads SGHVS; CDR2 reads FQNEAQ. The CDR3 is 13 amino acids. Trimming cost V 5 bases and J 4 bases, with 9 bases left between them. The chain's CDR3 is CASSPDLNQPQHF. The CDR3 region has the DNA TGTGCCAGCAGCCCCGATCTTAATCAGCCCCAGCATTTT.

The chain joins TRBV10-3 to TRBJ1-3, with D unresolved. Germline V gives CDR1 ENHRY, CDR2 SYGVKD. This CDR3 comprises 14 residues. The V end was cut by 4 bases, the J end by 7 bases, with 14 bases between. The CDR3 sequence: CAISVGGRTNTIYF. The CDR3 nucleotides are TGTGCCATCAGTGTCGGAGGGAGGACTAACACCATATATTTT.

Only a few counts were recorded for this clone. The chain recombines TRBV7-9 with TRBJ1-2; no definite D call. CDR1 SEHNR and CDR2 FQNEAQ come from the germline V gene (reference sequence). V lost 8 bases and J lost 3, with 16 bases in between. The CDR3 has 14 amino acids. The CDR3 spells CASRNRFSDYGYTF. The CDR3 DNA follows: TGTGCCAGCCGGAACAGATTTTCCGACTATGGCTACACCTTC.

About this clone: Different DNA sequences within this sample yield the same CDR3. V gene TRBV5-4 combines with J gene TRBJ2-5; 10 nucleotides line up with TRBD2. The CDR3 consists of 15 residues. The ends lost 1 base at V and 5 bases at J; junction bases unmatched: 5. From germline, CDR1 is SGHNT and CDR2 YYREEE (reference sequence). The CDR3 reads CASSLSGRAGETQYF. CDR3 DNA sequence: TGTGCCAGCAGCTTGAGCGGGAGGGCCGGGGAGACCCAGTACTTC. The variable domain in full, completed from reference TRBV5-4 and TRBJ2-5, reads ETGVTQSPTHLIKTRGQQVTLRCSSQSGHNTVSWYQQALGQGPQFIFQYYREEENGRGNFPPRFSGLQFPNYSSELNVNALELDDSALYLCASSLSGRAGETQYFGPGTRLLVL.

This clone was counted only a few times. The rearrangement links TRBV19 to TRBJ2-7; 7 bases fit TRBD1. CDR1 and CDR2 (germline): LNHDA, SQIVND (reference sequence). V gave up 8 bases and J gave up 7 bases; unmatched junction bases: 14. The CDR3 sequence is 14 residues long. The CDR3 DNA follows: TGTGCCAGTGCGCAGGGGGACCCGACGAGGGAGCAGTACTTC. Encoded protein: CASAQGDPTREQYF.

This clone was detected once. A junction boundary mismatches the germline segment, possibly from a read error. This rearrangement joins TRBV2 to TRBJ1-2; no definite D call. Germline V gene lookup returns CDR1 SNHLY and CDR2 FYNNEI. The CDR3 consists of 13 residues. DNA for the CDR3: TGTGCCGGCAGTGAACGGCAGGTCTATGGCTACACCTTC. Translated, it gives CAGSERQVYGYTF.

There are a few counts of this clone. The J gene is TRBJ1-4, the V gene TRBV4-1, with a tentative D call TRBD1 (6 bases). The CDR3 extends over 15 amino acids. V was cut by 6 bases and J by 6 bases, with 17 bases left in between. Per the germline V gene, CDR1 is MGHRA and CDR2 is YSYEKL. CDR3 DNA sequence: TGCGCCAGCAGTCAACCACAGGGTATGGATGAAAAACTGTTTTTT. Its protein is CASSQPQGMDEKLFF.

This clone was seen a single time. The J gene is TRBJ2-7, the V gene TRBV2, with D unclear. Per germline, CDR1 SNHLY and CDR2 FYNNEI. Trimming removed 7 bases from V and 3 bases from J, with 22 bases in between. This CDR3 comprises 16 residues. CDR3 in DNA: TGTGCCAGCATCGAGGTGGGCAGGAGTTTAAACTACGAGCAGTACTTC. This encodes CASIEVGRSLNYEQYF.

V gene TRBV7-6 combines with J gene TRBJ2-3; TRBD2 matches 10 bases. The junction had 6 bases not matched to a gene; V was cut back by 4 bases and J by 2 bases. Looked up from germline, CDR1 is SGHVS and CDR2 is FNYEAQ. This CDR3 comprises 16 residues. This CDR3 reads CASSSRLAGTTDTQYF. The CDR3 nucleotides are TGTGCCAGCAGCTCGCGACTAGCGGGCACCACAGATACGCAGTATTTT.

This rearrangement joins TRBV19 to TRBJ2-2; D remains ambiguous. V was pared by 1 base and J by 4 bases, with 10 bases between. From germline, CDR1 is LNHDA and CDR2 SQIVND (reference sequence). CDR3 length: 15 amino acids. The CDR3 loop reads CASSIAWVPTGELFF. CDR3 sequence (DNA): TGTGCCAGTAGTATAGCTTGGGTACCCACCGGGGAGCTGTTTTTT.

There are a few counts of this clone. The chain combines TRBV28 with TRBJ2-2; no clear D gene. Trimming removed 2 bases at V and 8 bases at J, with 6 bases between. Germline assignment: CDR1 MDHEN and CDR2 SYDVKM. This CDR3 is built from 12 residues. In nucleotides, the CDR3 is TGTGCCAGCAGTTTACGATCTGGGGAGCTGTTTTTT. It is translated as CASSLRSGELFF.

Comment on this clone: Other DNA sequences from this sample encode an identical CDR3 as well. The CDR3 is CASSLGGPYNEQFF. The CDR3 DNA reads as TGCGCCAGCAGCTTGGGGGGCCCCTACAATGAGCAGTTCTTC. The V call is TRBV5-1, the J call TRBJ2-1, with D possibly TRBD1 on 5 matching bases. From germline, CDR1 is SGHRS and CDR2 YFSETQ. Trimming stripped 0 bases from V and 2 bases from J, with 6 bases between. The CDR3 sequence is 14 residues long.

With regard to this clone: At the DNA level, this CDR3 is encoded by other sequences in the same sample as well. CDR3 loop: CASSLGQRSNEQFF. CDR3 nucleotides: TGCGCCAGCAGCTTGGGACAGAGGAGCAATGAGCAGTTCTTC. The chain uses TRBV5-1 and TRBJ2-1; TRBD1 is a possible D gene (5 bases). In germline, CDR1 is SGHRS, CDR2 YFSETQ. V was clipped by 0 bases and J by 6 bases, with 10 bases between them. The CDR3 has 14 residues.

The chain combines TRBV6-5 with TRBJ1-2; no firm D call. Germline CDR1 reads MNHEY; CDR2 reads SVGAGI. The V and J ends lost 6 bases and 4 bases respectively, with 15 bases between them. The CDR3 totals 14 residues. The CDR3 reads CASSIGEGSYGYTF. The CDR3 DNA reads as TGTGCCAGCAGCATCGGAGAAGGAAGCTATGGCTACACCTTC.

This clone was counted a single time. The chain has TRBV2 and TRBJ1-3; D ambiguous. Trimming left V 7 bases short and J 0 bases short, with 13 bases between. In germline, CDR1 is SNHLY, CDR2 FYNNEI. This CDR3 contains 15 residues. In nucleotides, the CDR3 is TGTGCCAGCATACTATGGCGGAACTCTGGAAACACCATATATTTT. Translating it yields CASILWRNSGNTIYF.

The chain links TRBV28 to TRBJ2-7, with a tentative D call TRBD2 (7 bases). CDR1 and CDR2 from the germline V gene are MDHEN and SYDVKM. This CDR3 has 16 amino acids. V was pared by 4 bases and J by 1 base, with 17 bases between. The CDR3 reads CASSSGATSRSYEQYF. The CDR3 DNA is TGTGCCAGCAGTTCGGGGGCGACTAGCAGATCCTACGAGCAGTACTTC.

The chain links TRBV7-8 to TRBJ2-5, with 9 bases aligning to TRBD2. J was trimmed by 5 bases and V by 6 bases; bases with no gene match: 13. CDR3 length: 16 residues. CDR1 is SGHVS, CDR2 FQNEAQ, per germline. The CDR3 sequence: CASREWAGGPRETQYF. The DNA for the CDR3 is TGTGCCAGCAGGGAGTGGGCGGGAGGGCCTCGGGAGACCCAGTACTTC.

The rearrangement joins TRBV5-1 to TRBJ2-3; D unclear. CDR3 size: 16 residues. Germline CDR1 and CDR2: SGHRS and YFSETQ. With 0 bases removed from V and 4 bases from J, the gap between germline ends came to 15 bases. The CDR3 sequence: CASSLGVSRYADTQYF. The CDR3 DNA reads TGCGCCAGCAGCTTGGGAGTGAGCCGGTACGCAGATACGCAGTATTTT.

This chain connects TRBV10-2 to TRBJ2-1, with TRBD2 identical over 9 bases. V lost 4 bases and J lost 7; bases outside the gene matches: 5. The CDR3 has 14 residues. Germline-derived CDR1 and CDR2 are WSHSY and SAAADI. Here the CDR3 reads CASSVSGSGNEQFF. Written as DNA, the CDR3 is TGCGCCAGCAGTGTTAGCGGGAGTGGTAATGAGCAGTTCTTC.

This chain connects TRBV9 to TRBJ1-1, with D hard to call. Trimming shortened V by 3 bases and J by 1 base, and 10 bases separated the two germline ends. The CDR3 spans 14 residues. Germline V gives CDR1 SGDLS, CDR2 YYNGEE. CDR3 loop: CASSDGSTNTEAFF. CDR3 DNA sequence: TGTGCCAGCAGCGATGGGTCGACGAACACTGAAGCTTTCTTT.

The chain couples TRBV28 to TRBJ2-5, with TRBD2 identical over 9 bases. Germline V gene sequence: CDR1 MDHEN, CDR2 SYDVKM. The CDR3 spans 14 residues. The V gene end was trimmed by 9 bases and the J gene end by 11 bases; junction bases not matched to a gene: 16. The CDR3 region has the DNA TGTGCCAGTAAAACTTCGGGACTAGCTAGGGAGCAGTACTTC. Encoded protein: CASKTSGLAREQYF.

This sequence joins TRBV28 and TRBJ2-7; 7 positions match TRBD2. The J segment lost 5 bases and the V segment lost 8 bases, leaving 9 bases of the junction unmatched. The CDR3 loop spans 13 amino acids. Germline CDR1 MDHEN, CDR2 SYDVKM. CDR3 DNA sequence: TGTGCCAGCTACCAGGGAGGGCGCGACGAGCAGTACTTC. This encodes CASYQGGRDEQYF.

The chain has TRBV28 and TRBJ1-2, with 10 bases aligning to TRBD1. The CDR3 length is 16 residues. The junction had 15 bases not matched to a gene; V was cut back by 6 bases and J by 8 bases. CDR1 and CDR2 (germline): MDHEN, SYDVKM. In DNA, the CDR3 is TGTGCCAGCAGGCGACAGGGGGCGCGGATTTCAGGCGGCTACACCTTC. Residues: CASRRQGARISGGYTF.

This clone was observed once. The CDR3: CASSSPRDKETQYF. The CDR3 nucleotides are TGTGCCAGCAGCTCACCTCGGGACAAAGAGACCCAGTACTTC. V gene TRBV7-2 combines with J gene TRBJ2-5; weak D call: TRBD1 (6 bases). This CDR3 comprises 14 residues. With 4 bases removed from V and 3 bases from J, the gap between germline ends came to 12 bases. Germline CDR1 is SGHTA and CDR2 is FQGNSA.

This clone was recorded a few times. The chain joins TRBV2 to TRBJ2-3; D remains ambiguous. The CDR3 sequence is 14 residues long. Germline values: CDR1 SNHLY, CDR2 FYNNEI. V lost 7 bases, J lost 2 bases, and 13 bases lay in between. CDR3 bases: TGTGCCAGCAAAGCTGGGTTAGCCACAGATACGCAGTATTTT. This gives the protein CASKAGLATDTQYF.

The chain carries TRBV5-4 and TRBJ2-2, with D possibly being TRBD1 or TRBD2 (5 bases each). This CDR3 has 15 amino acids. V was trimmed by 4 bases and J by 4 bases, leaving 14 bases between them. Germline values: CDR1 SGHNT, CDR2 YYREEE (reference sequence). CDR3 coding DNA: TGTGCCAGCAGCCAGCACGGGGACCTCACCGGGGAGCTGTTTTTT. Translated: CASSQHGDLTGELFF.

In the case of this clone: Additional DNA sequences in this sample encode the identical CDR3. The chain joins TRBV6-6 to TRBJ1-4, with D unresolved. CDR3 length: 15 amino acids. With 2 bases removed from V and 0 bases from J, the gap between germline ends came to 7 bases. Germline assignment: CDR1 MNHNY and CDR2 SVGAGI (reference sequence). The CDR3 nucleotides are TGTGCCAGCAGTTACGGAGGAGCAACTAATGAAAAACTGTTTTTT. Its translation: CASSYGGATNEKLFF.

The chain employs TRBV28 and TRBJ1-1, with no clear D. Germline-derived CDR1 and CDR2 are MDHEN and SYDVKM. V lost 3 bases and J 1 base, leaving 39 bases between the germline ends. The CDR3 consists of 24 residues. The CDR3 nucleotides read TGTGCCAGCAGTTTTGAACTAAGGACTTTTAGTCCACGGTACCCAAGAGTGAGGAACACTGAAGCTTTCTTT. This translates into CASSFELRTFSPRYPRVRNTEAFF.

The CDR3 DNA is TGTGCCTGGCCCCTTCCTAGGATGGAGGGAGATTATGAGCAGTTCTTC. Amino acids: CAWPLPRMEGDYEQFF. V is TRBV30 and J is TRBJ2-1; TRBD2 is a possible D gene (6 bases). V was pared by 5 bases and J by 8 bases, with 25 bases between. Germline V lookup: CDR1 GTSNPN, CDR2 SVGIG (reference sequence). The CDR3 has 16 amino acids. The whole variable domain, filled in from reference TRBV30 and TRBJ2-1, reads SQTIHQWPATLVQPVGSPLSLECTVEGTSNPNLYWYRQAAGRGLQLLFYSVGIGQISSEVPQNLSASRPQDRQFILSSKKLLLSDSGFYLCAWPLPRMEGDYEQFFGPGTRLTVL.

Concerning this clone itself: A far larger clone differs by one base, so this is likely a read error. This chain uses TRBV7-9 with TRBJ1-3, with D unresolved. The CDR3 spans 12 residues. V shed 0 bases and J shed 3 bases, with 0 bases lying between them. Germline CDR1 SEHNR, CDR2 FQNEAQ (reference sequence). The CDR3 protein is CASSLAGNTIYF. DNA for the CDR3: TGTGCCAGCAGCTTAGCTGGAAACACCATATATTTT. The full variable domain, rest sourced from reference TRBV7-9 and TRBJ1-3, is DTGVSQNPRHKITKRGQNVTFRCDPISEHNRLYWYRQTLGQGPEFLTYFQNEAQLEKSRLLSDRFSAERPKGSFSTLEIQRTEQGDSAMYLCASSLAGNTIYFGEGSWLTVV.